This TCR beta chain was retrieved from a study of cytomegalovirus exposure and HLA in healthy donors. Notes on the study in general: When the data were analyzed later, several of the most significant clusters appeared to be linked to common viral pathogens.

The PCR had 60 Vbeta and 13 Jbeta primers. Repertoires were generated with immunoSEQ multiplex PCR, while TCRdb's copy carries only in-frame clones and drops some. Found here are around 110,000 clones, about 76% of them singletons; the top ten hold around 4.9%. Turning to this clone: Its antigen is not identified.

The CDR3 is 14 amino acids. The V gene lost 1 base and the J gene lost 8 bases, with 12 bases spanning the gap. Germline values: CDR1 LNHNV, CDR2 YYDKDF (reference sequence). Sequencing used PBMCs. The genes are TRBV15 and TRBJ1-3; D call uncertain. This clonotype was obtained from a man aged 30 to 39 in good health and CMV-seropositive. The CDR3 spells CATSRGDIEHTIYF. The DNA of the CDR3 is TGTGCCACCAGCAGAGGTGACATCGAGCACACCATATATTTT.